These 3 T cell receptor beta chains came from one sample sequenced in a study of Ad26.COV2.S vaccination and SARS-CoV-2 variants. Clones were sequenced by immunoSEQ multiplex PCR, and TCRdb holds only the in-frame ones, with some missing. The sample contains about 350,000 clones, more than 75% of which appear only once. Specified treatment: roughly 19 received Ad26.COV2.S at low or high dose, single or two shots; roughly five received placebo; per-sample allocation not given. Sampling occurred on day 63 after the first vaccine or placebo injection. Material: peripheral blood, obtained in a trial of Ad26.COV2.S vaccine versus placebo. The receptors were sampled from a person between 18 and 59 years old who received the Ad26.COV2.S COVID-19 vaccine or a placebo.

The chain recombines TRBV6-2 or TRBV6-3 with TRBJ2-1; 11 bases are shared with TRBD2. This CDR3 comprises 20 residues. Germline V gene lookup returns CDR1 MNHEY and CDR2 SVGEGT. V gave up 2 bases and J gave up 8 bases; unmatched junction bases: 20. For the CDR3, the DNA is TGTGCCAGCAGTTACCCCTCTCGTACTAGCGGGGGCCCCCGATTGGATGAGCAGTTCTTC. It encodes CASSYPSRTSGGPRLDEQFF.

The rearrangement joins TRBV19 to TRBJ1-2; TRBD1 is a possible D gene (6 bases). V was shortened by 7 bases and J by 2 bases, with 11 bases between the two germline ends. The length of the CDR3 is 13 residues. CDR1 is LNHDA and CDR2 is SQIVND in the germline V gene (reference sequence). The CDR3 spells CASKDSLNYGYTF. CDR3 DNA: TGTGCCAGTAAGGACAGTTTGAACTATGGCTACACCTTC.

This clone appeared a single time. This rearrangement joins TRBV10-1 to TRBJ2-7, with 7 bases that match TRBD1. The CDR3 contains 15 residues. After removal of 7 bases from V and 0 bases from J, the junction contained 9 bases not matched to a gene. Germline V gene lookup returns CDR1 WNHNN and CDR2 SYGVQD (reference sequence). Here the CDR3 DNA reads TGCGCCAGCACCGCGGACAGGTCTGGCTCCTACGAGCAGTACTTC. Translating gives CASTADRSGSYEQYF.